This T cell receptor (beta chain) was profiled in a study of identical twins listed by TCRdb under 2016. Notes on the research overall: To test whether fetal clonotypes persist, this study deep-sequenced TCR alpha and beta repertoires from monozygotic twins, from unrelated adults of various ages, and from cord blood. To rule out contamination, replicate twin experiments were performed at different times with different library preparation protocols. General conclusions and limits of the study: Zero-insertion analyses could be partly confounded by invariant T cells such as MAIT and iNKT, although diverse VJ usage argued against such confounding for most clonotypes. Compared with coincidental sharing between unrelated individuals, an excess of low generation-probability sequences was observed among out-of-frame TCR alpha sequences shared between twins. Recombination models systematically underestimated out-of-frame TCR alpha sharing in monozygotic twins but agreed with sharing between unrelated individuals. Fewer insertions were carried by abundant cord blood beta clonotypes; a weaker similar trend was observed in young adult naive repertoires, while no such trend was observed in memory repertoires. Excess twin sharing in beta out-of-frame sequences was weaker because fewer shared sequences lowered the signal-to-noise ratio. Because the same donors could not be followed over many years, the conclusions depended on cross-sectional statistical analysis.

Every donor in the study was a healthy Caucasian. Using Miltenyi CD45RO+ enrichment and human naive T-cell isolation kits, memory (CD45RO+) and naive T cells were isolated from PBMC. Regarding this clonotype: The antigen it recognizes is unknown. Base qualities are not provided; no much larger clone lies one nucleotide away.

The library was generated by 5' RACE. Instrument used: Illumina HiSeq 2000. A universal primer binding site was added through template switching, and the final cDNA carried a unique molecular identifier so that TCR cDNA molecules could be counted accurately. Specific primers in the conserved constant-segment region were used to synthesize first-strand cDNA for TCR alpha and beta chains. Each cDNA library was double barcoded, with a SMART-Mk sample barcode plus Illumina barcodes, to control for contamination. TruSeq adapter sequences, together with Illumina sample barcodes, were added in two successive PCR steps. TCR alpha and beta cDNA libraries were sequenced on the Illumina HiSeq platform with custom primers. For the original study's pipeline: MiGEC was used to process raw reads and extract unique molecular identifiers, and MiXCR was used to find CDR3 positions. For each individual, recombination models were inferred using an EM algorithm with the repgenHMM and IGoR tools. Shared clonotype analysis was performed with the tcR package in R, normalizing sharing by the product of cloneset sizes. To study raw recombination without the effects of thymic and clonal selection, out-of-frame nonproductive sequences were analyzed. TCRdb reworked the public reads: Q25 trimming with fastp, MiXCR clone assembly, productive beta chains retained. Each CDR3 protein gets just one entry, which takes the most common genes and DNA from the rows behind it. TCRdb, not the authors, supplied the V and J calls. The sample records fewer than 250,000 distinct CDR3 sequences, less than 9.5% of which are singletons. The top ten clonotypes cover about 5.5% of the sample.

The clonotype was recovered from a young woman in good health. Sequenced sample: memory (CD45RO+) T cells sorted from blood. Per the publication, the cell subset or site label means: CD45RO+ enriched T cells.

The DNA sequence reads TGTGCCAGCAGCCTCACCGGGACTTTCGCTGAGCAGTTCTTC. Its protein is CASSLTGTFAEQFF. The chain employs TRBV3-1 and TRBJ2-1; the D gene is perhaps TRBD2, on 6 matching bases. Via the germline V gene (reference sequence), CDR1 is LGHDT and CDR2 YNNKEL. The CDR3 contains 14 residues, cysteine and phenylalanine counted. Here the CDR3 DNA is all that survives: 42 bases in frame from base 1. Trimming at the junction amounts to 4 bases on V and 9 bases on J, and the germline ends lie 16 bases apart.